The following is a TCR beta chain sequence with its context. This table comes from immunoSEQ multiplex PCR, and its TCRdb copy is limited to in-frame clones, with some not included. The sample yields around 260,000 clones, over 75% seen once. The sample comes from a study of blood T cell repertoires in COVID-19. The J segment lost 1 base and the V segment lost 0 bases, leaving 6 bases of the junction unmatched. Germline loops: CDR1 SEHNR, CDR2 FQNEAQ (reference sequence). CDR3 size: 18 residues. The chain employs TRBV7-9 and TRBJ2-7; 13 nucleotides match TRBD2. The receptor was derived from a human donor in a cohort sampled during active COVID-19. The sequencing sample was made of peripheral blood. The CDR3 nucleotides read TGTGCCAGCAGCTTAGCGGTCCGACTAGCGGGAGGTTCCTACGAGCAGTACTTC. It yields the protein CASSLAVRLAGGSYEQYF.